Listed here are 21 T cell receptor beta chains from one sample, sequenced in a study of T cells in localized non-small cell lung cancer. Clones were sequenced by immunoSEQ multiplex PCR, and TCRdb holds only the in-frame ones, with some missing. The sample records more than 100,000 clones, about 90% being singletons. Here the sequenced sample was peripheral blood, taken before any cancer treatment. The receptors originated from a female donor over 55 with stage I lung adenocarcinoma.

The chain has TRBV7-3 and TRBJ2-2; TRBD1 matches at 7 bases. Germline CDR1 is SGHTA and CDR2 is FQGTGA. V trimming: 5 bases; J trimming: 0 bases; junction bases outside the gene matches: 3. CDR3 length: 15 residues. The CDR3 here is CASSKTGTNTGELFF. CDR3 DNA: TGTGCCAGCAGCAAGACAGGGACGAACACCGGGGAGCTGTTTTTT.

The chain has TRBV12-5 and TRBJ2-2, with 7 nucleotides matching TRBD2. The CDR3 contains 16 residues. V lost 0 bases, J lost 2 bases, and 3 bases stayed unmatched. The germline V gene encodes CDR1 LGHNT and CDR2 FRNRAP. This chain's CDR3 is CASGLVASGNTGELFF. CDR3 coding DNA: TGTGCTAGTGGTTTGGTGGCTAGCGGTAACACCGGGGAGCTGTTTTTT.

This rearrangement joins TRBV29-1 to TRBJ2-1; 10 nucleotides line up with TRBD1. The CDR3 extends over 14 amino acids. Per germline, CDR1 SQVTM and CDR2 ANQGSEA. Unmatched junction bases numbered 4, after V lost 1 base and J lost 7 bases. The chain's CDR3 is CSVEGGDRGNEQFF. CDR3 sequence (DNA): TGCAGCGTTGAAGGCGGGGACAGGGGTAATGAGCAGTTCTTC.

The V and J genes are TRBV5-1 and TRBJ2-3; 12 positions agree with TRBD2. This CDR3 spans 17 amino acids. Germline trimming cut 4 bases from V and 4 bases from J; bases unmatched to any gene: 10. In germline, CDR1 is SGHRS, CDR2 YFSETQ. CDR3 sequence (DNA): TGCGCCAGCAGCCCTACAGGACTAGCGGGAATGGCAGATACGCAGTATTTT. Translated: CASSPTGLAGMADTQYF.

The chain has TRBV5-6 and TRBJ2-1; D is possibly TRBD2 (6 bases). Trimming took 3 bases from V and 1 from J, leaving 14 bases between them. This CDR3 region has 16 residues. Per germline, CDR1 SGHDT and CDR2 YYEEEE. Here the CDR3 DNA reads TGTGCCAGCAGCTCCTCGACTAGGCGATCCTACAATGAGCAGTTCTTC. It specifies CASSSSTRRSYNEQFF.

The CDR3 DNA is TGCGCCAGCAGCTCGCAGGGGTCTCTCACAGATACGCAGTATTTT. This codes for CASSSQGSLTDTQYF. The rearrangement links TRBV5-1 to TRBJ2-3; D might be TRBD1 (6 bases). Germline V CDR1 and CDR2: SGHRS, YFSETQ. V lost 3 bases and J lost 2, with 13 bases in between. The CDR3 covers 15 residues.

The chain links TRBV28 to TRBJ2-7; D possibly uses TRBD1 or TRBD2 (5 bases each). Trimming pared 7 bases from V and 12 bases from J, leaving 16 bases between. The CDR3 length is 11 residues. Germline CDR1 MDHEN, CDR2 SYDVKM. The CDR3 here is CASTSGQPLYF. The CDR3 DNA is TGTGCCAGCACCTCGGGGCAGCCCCTGTACTTC.

The gene calls are TRBV5-1 and TRBJ2-7, with TRBD1 matching 10 bases. Germline CDR1 and CDR2: SGHRS and YFSETQ. CDR3 length equals 16 residues. Germline trimming cut 0 bases from V and 5 bases from J; bases unmatched to any gene: 8. In DNA, the CDR3 is TGCGCCAGCAGCTTGGCCCCGGGACAGGGGATGGACGAGCAGTACTTC. It is translated as CASSLAPGQGMDEQYF.

This chain connects TRBV4-1 to TRBJ2-1; 14 nucleotides align to TRBD2. The ends lost 3 bases at V and 2 bases at J; junction bases unmatched: 3. The CDR3 consists of 17 residues. Germline CDR1 is MGHRA and CDR2 is YSYEKL. CDR3 in amino acids: CASSHGLAGGAYNEQFF. CDR3 DNA sequence: TGCGCCAGCAGCCACGGACTAGCGGGAGGTGCCTACAATGAGCAGTTCTTC.

V is TRBV7-4 and J is TRBJ1-5, with 7 bases matching TRBD1. CDR1 SGHVT and CDR2 SQSDAQ come from the germline V gene. The CDR3 contains 15 residues. Germline trimming cut 5 bases from V and 5 bases from J; bases unmatched to any gene: 9. The CDR3 DNA reads as TGTGCCAGCAGCCTCAAGACAGGGCCCCATCAGCCCCAGCATTTT. Its translation is CASSLKTGPHQPQHF.

This chain connects TRBV7-6 to TRBJ2-2, with TRBD2 matching over 13 bases. There are 16 residues in the CDR3. From germline, CDR1 is SGHVS and CDR2 FNYEAQ. V lost 2 bases and J lost 8; bases outside the gene matches: 5. The CDR3 here is CASSLQTSGRTGELFF. The CDR3 coding sequence is TGTGCCAGCAGCTTACAGACTAGCGGGAGGACGGGGGAGCTGTTTTTT.

V usage is TRBV9 and J usage is TRBJ2-3, with TRBD1 as a possible D gene (5 bases). Trimming removed 0 bases at V and 0 bases at J, with 17 bases between. The V gene's germline CDR1 is SGDLS and CDR2 YYNGEE. The CDR3 consists of 18 residues. The CDR3: CASSVDVRGRSSTDTQYF. CDR3 in DNA: TGTGCCAGCAGCGTAGATGTTAGGGGAAGGTCGAGCACAGATACGCAGTATTTT.

This sequence joins TRBV28 and TRBJ2-7, with 10 bases aligning to TRBD2. V gave up 7 bases and J gave up 1 base; unmatched junction bases: 7. The germline V gene encodes CDR1 MDHEN and CDR2 SYDVKM. The CDR3 loop spans 15 amino acids. In DNA form, the CDR3 reads TGTGCCAGCATTCCTAGCGGGAGACGGTCCTACGAGCAGTACTTC. Its translation is CASIPSGRRSYEQYF. Full variable domain (rest looked up from reference TRBV28 and TRBJ2-7): DVKVTQSSRYLVKRTGEKVFLECVQDMDHENMFWYRQDPGLGLRLIYFSYDVKMKEKGDIPEGYSVSREKKERFSLILESASTNQTSMYLCASIPSGRRSYEQYFGPGTRLTVT.

Here the CDR3 reads CASSPRQEETQYF. As DNA, the CDR3 is TGTGCCAGCTCACCACGGCAGGAGGAGACCCAGTACTTC. The chain combines TRBV18 with TRBJ2-5; D uncertain. The V gene lost 1 base and the J gene lost 5 bases, with 8 bases spanning the gap. The germline CDR1 and CDR2 sequences are KGHSH and LQKENI. CDR3 length equals 13 residues.

This chain links TRBV25-1 with TRBJ2-2; 10 bases line up with TRBD2. J was trimmed by 1 base and V by 9 bases; bases with no gene match: 5. CDR3 size: 15 residues. CDR1 MGHDK and CDR2 SYGVNS come from the germline V gene. CDR3: CASQGLAENTGELFF. Written as DNA, the CDR3 is TGTGCCAGTCAAGGACTAGCGGAGAACACCGGGGAGCTGTTTTTT. The variable domain in full, completed from reference TRBV25-1 and TRBJ2-2, reads EADIYQTPRYLVIGTGKKITLECSQTMGHDKMYWYQQDPGMELHLIHYSYGVNSTEKGDLSSESTVSRIRTEHFPLTLESARPSHTSQYLCASQGLAENTGELFFGEGSRLTVL.

The chain employs TRBV6-5 and TRBJ2-1, with 7 bases lining up with TRBD2. Trimming cost V 6 bases and J 9 bases; bases outside gene matches: 5. The germline gives CDR1 MNHEY, CDR2 SVGAGI. This CDR3 contains 12 residues. This CDR3 is CASSHGGGEQFF. The CDR3 nucleotides are TGTGCCAGCAGCCACGGCGGGGGTGAGCAGTTCTTC.

The J gene is TRBJ1-3, the V gene TRBV6-5; TRBD1 is a possible D gene (5 bases). This CDR3 has 15 amino acids. The V end lost 6 bases, the J end lost 2 bases, and 14 bases lay between the germline ends. Germline V gene data show CDR1 as MNHEY and CDR2 as SVGAGI. CDR3: CASRTTGRPGNTIYF. CDR3 DNA sequence: TGTGCCAGCAGGACCACAGGTAGACCTGGAAACACCATATATTTT.

The chain couples TRBV19 to TRBJ2-7, with D unresolved. CDR1 and CDR2 from the germline V gene are LNHDA and SQIVND (reference sequence). The CDR3 runs 13 residues. With 6 bases removed from V and 0 bases from J, the gap between germline ends came to 9 bases. The chain's CDR3 is CASSEGISYEQYF. CDR3 sequence (DNA): TGTGCCAGTAGCGAAGGCATCTCCTACGAGCAGTACTTC.

The chain is built from TRBV21-1 and TRBJ1-5. TRBV21-1 is a documented pseudogene. This CDR3 has 17 amino acids. The CDR3 loop is CATQTSPEATDNQPQHF. As DNA, the CDR3 is TGTGCCACCCAAACGTCCCCCGAGGCGACGGACAATCAGCCCCAGCATTTT.

The gene calls are TRBV6-4 and TRBJ2-7, with 9 bases fitting TRBD1. The CDR3 extends over 15 amino acids. Trimming at V came to 6 bases and at J to 2 bases, leaving 8 bases not matched to a gene. The germline CDR1 and CDR2 sequences are MRHNA and SNTAGT. This chain's CDR3 is CASRTPGQGTYEQYF. CDR3 sequence (DNA): TGTGCCAGCAGAACCCCGGGACAGGGAACCTACGAGCAGTACTTC.

CDR3 in amino acids: CASSIGTGGNTGELFF. The CDR3 DNA reads as TGTGCCAGTAGTATAGGGACAGGGGGCAACACCGGGGAGCTGTTTTTT. The chain recombines TRBV19 with TRBJ2-2; 11 nucleotides line up with TRBD1. CDR3 length equals 16 residues. Trimming removed 1 base from V and 2 bases from J; junction bases left unmatched: 0. Per germline, CDR1 LNHDA and CDR2 SQIVND (reference sequence). The full variable domain, rest sourced from reference TRBV19 and TRBJ2-2, is DGGITQSPKYLFRKEGQNVTLSCEQNLNHDAMYWYRQDPGQGLRLIYYSQIVNDFQKGDIAEGYSVSREKKESFPLTVTSAQKNPTAFYLCASSIGTGGNTGELFFGEGSRLTVL.